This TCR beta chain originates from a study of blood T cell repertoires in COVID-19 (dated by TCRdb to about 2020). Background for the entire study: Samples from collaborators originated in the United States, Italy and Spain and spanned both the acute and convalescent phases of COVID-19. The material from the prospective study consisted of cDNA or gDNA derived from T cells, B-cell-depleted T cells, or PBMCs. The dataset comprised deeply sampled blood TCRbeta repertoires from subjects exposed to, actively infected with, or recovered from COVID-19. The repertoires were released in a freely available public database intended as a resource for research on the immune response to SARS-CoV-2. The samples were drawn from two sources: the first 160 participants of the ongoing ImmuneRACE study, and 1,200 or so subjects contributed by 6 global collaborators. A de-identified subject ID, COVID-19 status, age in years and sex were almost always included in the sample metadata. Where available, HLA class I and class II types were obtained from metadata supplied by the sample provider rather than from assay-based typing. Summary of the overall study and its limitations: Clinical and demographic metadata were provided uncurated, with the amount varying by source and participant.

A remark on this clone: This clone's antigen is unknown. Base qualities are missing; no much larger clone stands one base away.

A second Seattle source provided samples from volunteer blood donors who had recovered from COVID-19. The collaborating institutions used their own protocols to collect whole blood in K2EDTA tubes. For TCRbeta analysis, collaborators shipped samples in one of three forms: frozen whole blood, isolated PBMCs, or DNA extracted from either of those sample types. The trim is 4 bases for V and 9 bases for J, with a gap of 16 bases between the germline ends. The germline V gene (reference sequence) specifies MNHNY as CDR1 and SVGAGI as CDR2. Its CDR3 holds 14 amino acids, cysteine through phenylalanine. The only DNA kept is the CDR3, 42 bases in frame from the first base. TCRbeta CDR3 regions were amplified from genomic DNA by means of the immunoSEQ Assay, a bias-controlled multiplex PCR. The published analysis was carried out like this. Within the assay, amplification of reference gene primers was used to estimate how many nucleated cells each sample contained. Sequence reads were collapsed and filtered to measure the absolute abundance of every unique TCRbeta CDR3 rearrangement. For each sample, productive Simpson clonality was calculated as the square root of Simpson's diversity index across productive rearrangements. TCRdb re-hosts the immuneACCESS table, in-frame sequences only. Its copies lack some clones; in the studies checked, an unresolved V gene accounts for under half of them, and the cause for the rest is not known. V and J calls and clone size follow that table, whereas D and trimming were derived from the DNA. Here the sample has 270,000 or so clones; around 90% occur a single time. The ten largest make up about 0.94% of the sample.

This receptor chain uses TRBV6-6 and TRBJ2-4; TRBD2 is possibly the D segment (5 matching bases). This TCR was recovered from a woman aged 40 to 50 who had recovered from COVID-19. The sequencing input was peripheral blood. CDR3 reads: CASSWREGLAIQYF. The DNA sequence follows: TGTGCCAGCAGTTGGCGAGAGGGCCTGGCCATTCAGTACTTC.